The 24 T cell receptor beta chains reported below all come from one sample, sequenced in a study of untreated major depressive disorder. These receptors' antigens are unknown. Using immunoSEQ multiplex PCR, the repertoire was profiled, and TCRdb retains in-frame clones only, with some absent. The sample comprises under 25,000 clones, roughly nine tenths of which are singletons, and roughly 0.6% rests with the top ten. General study points: Compared with controls, depressed patients showed more TRBV05-01 (Vbeta 5.1) usage in CD4+ T cells.

The sequenced sample consisted of CD4+ T cells from PBMCs. These receptors were collected from a woman between 40 and 50 years old with major depressive disorder.

V usage is TRBV28 and J usage is TRBJ2-1; 9 nucleotides align to TRBD2. The CDR3 extends over 16 amino acids. Germline trimming cut 7 bases from V and 8 bases from J; bases unmatched to any gene: 15. Per germline, CDR1 MDHEN and CDR2 SYDVKM. The CDR3 reads CASISRTAGGFDEQFF. For the CDR3, the DNA is TGTGCCAGCATCAGCAGGACAGCGGGGGGATTCGATGAGCAGTTCTTC.

The V call is TRBV19, the J call TRBJ2-2, with D hard to call. V was shortened by 3 bases and J by 4 bases, with 12 bases between the two germline ends. The CDR3 is 15 amino acids. Germline CDR1 is LNHDA and CDR2 is SQIVND (reference sequence). CDR3 residues: CASSMLLRSTGELFF. In DNA, the CDR3 is TGTGCCAGTAGTATGCTTCTCCGGAGCACCGGGGAGCTGTTTTTT.

This chain joins TRBV5-1 and TRBJ1-2, with 7 positions matching TRBD1. V was clipped by 4 bases and J by 4 bases; unmatched bases: 10. The CDR3 runs to 15 residues. Germline CDR1 reads SGHRS; CDR2 reads YFSETQ. As DNA, the CDR3 is TGCGCCAGCAGCCGCACAGGGGAATCGTTCTATGGCTACACCTTC. Encoded protein: CASSRTGESFYGYTF.

This sequence joins TRBV5-1 and TRBJ2-1; tentatively, D is TRBD1 (5 bases). The CDR3 has 13 residues. V shed 0 bases and J shed 6 bases, with 7 bases lying between them. The germline gives CDR1 SGHRS, CDR2 YFSETQ. CDR3 DNA: TGCGCCAGCAGCTTGGCAGGGTTCAATGAGCAGTTCTTC. It codes for CASSLAGFNEQFF. Together with reference TRBV5-1 and TRBJ2-1, the CDR3 gives the full variable domain: KAGVTQTPRYLIKTRGQQVTLSCSPISGHRSVSWYQQTPGQGLQFLFEYFSETQRNKGNFPGRFSGRQFSNSRSEMNVSTLELGDSALYLCASSLAGFNEQFFGPGTRLTVL.

This rearrangement joins TRBV29-1 to TRBJ1-1, with D possibly TRBD1 on 5 matching bases. V gave up 7 bases and J gave up 5 bases, with 17 bases separating them. The CDR3 has 13 amino acids. Germline CDR1 and CDR2: SQVTM and ANQGSEA. The CDR3 loop is CSGVGRLRTEAFF. The CDR3, as DNA: TGCAGCGGGGTGGGGCGGTTAAGAACTGAAGCTTTCTTT.

The J gene is TRBJ1-1, the V gene TRBV18; D unclear. Deletions cut 4 bases from V and 3 bases from J, with 12 bases between. The CDR3 is 14 residues long. Germline V gives CDR1 KGHSH, CDR2 LQKENI. Here the CDR3 reads CASSQRPVDTEAFF. The CDR3, as DNA: TGTGCCAGCTCACAACGTCCGGTGGACACTGAAGCTTTCTTT.

This chain joins TRBV7-6 and TRBJ2-5; D might be TRBD2 (5 bases). V lost 1 base and J lost 7, with 10 bases in between. Per germline, CDR1 SGHVS and CDR2 FNYEAQ. The CDR3 is made up of 13 amino acids. CDR3 nucleotide sequence: TGTGCCAGCAGCTTAGGATCCCGGGGGACCCAGTACTTC. Translating gives CASSLGSRGTQYF.

This clone is a singleton in its sample. For the CDR3, the DNA is TGTGCCAGCTCACCTCGACAGGGTAACAATGAAAAACTGTTTTTT. Protein product: CASSPRQGNNEKLFF. The V and J genes are TRBV18 and TRBJ1-4, with TRBD1 matching over 7 bases. The CDR3 has 15 residues. CDR1 and CDR2 (germline): KGHSH, LQKENI. V was clipped by 3 bases and J by 5 bases; unmatched bases: 6.

A single count supports this clone. V and J are TRBV7-6 and TRBJ1-2; 9 bases are shared with TRBD1. Trimming cost V 5 bases and J 2 bases; bases outside gene matches: 3. Germline CDR1 SGHVS, CDR2 FNYEAQ. The CDR3 extends over 14 amino acids. Here the CDR3 DNA reads TGTGCCAGCAGCCTGGGACAGGGAAACTATGGCTACACCTTC. It yields the protein CASSLGQGNYGYTF.

The chain links TRBV11-2 to TRBJ1-4; D remains ambiguous. V was trimmed by 4 bases and J by 1 base, leaving 16 bases between them. The CDR3 runs 17 residues. The V gene's germline CDR1 is SGHAT and CDR2 FQNNGV. The CDR3: CASSSRRDKRTNEKLFF. The CDR3 DNA reads TGTGCCAGCAGCTCCCGGAGAGACAAGAGAACTAATGAAAAACTGTTTTTT.

The J gene is TRBJ1-2, the V gene TRBV6-5; 8 bases line up with TRBD1. This CDR3 region has 12 residues. Germline values: CDR1 MNHEY, CDR2 SVGAGI. The ends lost 4 bases at V and 10 bases at J; junction bases unmatched: 5. The CDR3 DNA sequence: TGTGCCAGCAGTTCGGACAGGGTAGACTACACCTTC. Protein sequence: CASSSDRVDYTF.

This clone was detected only once. This rearrangement joins TRBV11-1 to TRBJ2-3; 7 bases match TRBD1. From germline, CDR1 is SGHAT and CDR2 FQDESV (reference sequence). V dropped 4 bases and J dropped 8; count of bases not matched to a gene: 12. The CDR3 loop spans 15 amino acids. In DNA form, the CDR3 reads TGTGCCAGCAGCTCCCGGGGCAGGGGGTATGTTACGCAGTATTTT. This translates into CASSSRGRGYVTQYF.

The V gene is TRBV4-1, the J gene TRBJ1-1; possibly TRBD1 for D (5 bases). The V gene lost 5 bases and the J gene lost 0 bases, with 19 bases spanning the gap. Germline CDR1 is MGHRA and CDR2 is YSYEKL. This CDR3 spans 17 amino acids. The DNA of the CDR3 is TGCGCCAGCAGCTTGCGAGGGGCCGGTTCCATGAACACTGAAGCTTTCTTT. Amino acids: CASSLRGAGSMNTEAFF.

CDR3 sequence reads: CASSLWSSGVSDTQYF. DNA for the CDR3: TGCGCCAGCAGCTTGTGGTCTAGCGGGGTCTCAGATACGCAGTATTTT. The chain employs TRBV5-1 and TRBJ2-3; 9 nucleotides line up with TRBD2. The CDR3 has 16 residues. Trimming removed 1 base from V and 4 bases from J; junction bases left unmatched: 7. The germline V gene has CDR1 SGHRS and CDR2 YFSETQ. Complete variable domain (other parts from reference TRBV5-1 and TRBJ2-3): KAGVTQTPRYLIKTRGQQVTLSCSPISGHRSVSWYQQTPGQGLQFLFEYFSETQRNKGNFPGRFSGRQFSNSRSEMNVSTLELGDSALYLCASSLWSSGVSDTQYFGPGTRLTVL.

The chain uses TRBV6-4 and TRBJ2-2, with 14 bases matching TRBD2. There are 17 residues in the CDR3. V was clipped by 5 bases and J by 3 bases; unmatched bases: 5. CDR1 and CDR2 (germline): MRHNA, SNTAGT. CDR3 protein: CASSSGTSGSYTGELFF. CDR3 sequence (DNA): TGTGCCAGCAGTTCCGGGACTAGCGGGAGTTACACCGGGGAGCTGTTTTTT.

The V call is TRBV5-6, the J call TRBJ1-5; D is uncertain. Germline loops: CDR1 SGHDT, CDR2 YYEEEE. The CDR3 sequence is 13 residues long. Trimming took 4 bases from V and 6 from J, leaving 11 bases between them. The CDR3 DNA follows: TGTGCCAGCAGCCGAGCTGGGGTTCAGCCCCAGCATTTT. Its translation is CASSRAGVQPQHF. Using reference TRBV5-6 and TRBJ1-5 for the parts outside the CDR3, the full variable domain is DAGVTQSPTHLIKTRGQQVTLRCSPKSGHDTVSWYQQALGQGPQFIFQYYEEEERQRGNFPDRFSGHQFPNYSSELNVNALLLGDSALYLCASSRAGVQPQHFGDGTRLSIL.

The chain joins TRBV5-1 to TRBJ2-5, with D perhaps TRBD1 or TRBD2 (6 bases each). Deletions cut 2 bases from V and 2 bases from J, with 10 bases between. The CDR3 totals 14 residues. The germline CDR1 and CDR2 sequences are SGHRS and YFSETQ. Here the CDR3 DNA reads TGCGCCAGCAGCTTAGGGGGGTATCAAGAGACCCAGTACTTC. It translates to CASSLGGYQETQYF.

V and J are TRBV5-1 and TRBJ2-3; 11 nucleotides align to TRBD2. The V segment lost 0 bases and the J segment 3 bases; nucleotides outside the gene matches: 3. The germline CDR1 and CDR2 sequences are SGHRS and YFSETQ. The CDR3 sequence is 16 residues long. The CDR3 DNA is TGCGCCAGCAGCTTGGGACTAGCGGGGACTACAGATACGCAGTATTTT. Its translation: CASSLGLAGTTDTQYF.

The rearrangement links TRBV25-1 to TRBJ2-2; D possibly matches TRBD1 or TRBD2 (5 bases each). This CDR3 region has 15 residues. Trimming took off 5 bases at V and 8 bases at J, with 18 bases between the two ends. Germline lookup yields CDR1 MGHDK and CDR2 SYGVNS. Written as DNA, the CDR3 is TGTGCCAGCAGTTTTTCTGGGACGAATAAGGGGGAGCTGTTTTTT. Amino acids: CASSFSGTNKGELFF.

The V gene is TRBV7-2, the J gene TRBJ2-1; 9 bases agree with TRBD2. Germline V gene lookup returns CDR1 SGHTA and CDR2 FQGNSA. The CDR3 extends over 16 amino acids. The V and J ends lost 3 bases and 2 bases, in that order; junction bases with no gene match: 5. This CDR3 is CASSFTGTSTYNEQFF. The CDR3 bases are TGTGCCAGCAGCTTTACCGGGACTAGCACCTACAATGAGCAGTTCTTC.

The chain combines TRBV29-1 with TRBJ1-2; D is unresolved. The V end was cut by 8 bases, the J end by 3 bases, with 13 bases between. Germline V gives CDR1 SQVTM, CDR2 ANQGSEA. There are 12 residues in the CDR3. CDR3 nucleotide sequence: TGCAGCATAGGGCGGCGAGACTATGGCTACACCTTC. Translating it yields CSIGRRDYGYTF.

The count of this clone is one. The rearrangement joins TRBV10-1 to TRBJ1-1, with D unresolved. V was pared by 2 bases and J by 4 bases, with 14 bases between. The germline gives CDR1 WNHNN, CDR2 SYGVQD (reference sequence). The CDR3 spans 15 residues. This CDR3 is CASSETRGGITEAFF. CDR3 DNA: TGCGCCAGCAGTGAGACGAGAGGCGGTATCACTGAAGCTTTCTTT.

The chain links TRBV7-9 to TRBJ2-2; 7 bases are a match to TRBD1. With V trimmed by 2 bases and J by 4 bases, 1 base remained unmatched. This CDR3 has 14 amino acids. Germline V CDR1 and CDR2: SEHNR, FQNEAQ (reference sequence). CDR3 protein: CASSLSGGTGELFF. CDR3 bases: TGTGCCAGCAGCTTATCAGGGGGCACCGGGGAGCTGTTTTTT.

The chain combines TRBV6-4 with TRBJ1-1; no clear D gene. This CDR3 has 13 amino acids. Trimming removed 6 bases at V and 0 bases at J, with 8 bases between. Germline CDR1 is MRHNA and CDR2 is SNTAGT. This CDR3 is CASRGQMNTEAFF. In DNA form, the CDR3 reads TGTGCCAGCAGAGGGCAGATGAACACTGAAGCTTTCTTT.